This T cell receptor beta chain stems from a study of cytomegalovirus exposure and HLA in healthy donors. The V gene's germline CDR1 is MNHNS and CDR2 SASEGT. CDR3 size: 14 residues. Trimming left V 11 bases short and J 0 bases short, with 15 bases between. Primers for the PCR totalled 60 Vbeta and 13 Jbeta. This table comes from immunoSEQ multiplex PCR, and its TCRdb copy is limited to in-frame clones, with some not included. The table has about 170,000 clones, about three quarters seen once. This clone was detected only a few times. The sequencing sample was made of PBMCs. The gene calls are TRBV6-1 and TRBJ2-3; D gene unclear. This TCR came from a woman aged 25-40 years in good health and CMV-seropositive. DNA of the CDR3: TGTGCCTCAATGGAAGGAGTAAGCACAGATACGCAGTATTTT. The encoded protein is CASMEGVSTDTQYF.